A selection of T cell receptor beta chains follows, all from one sample in a study of T cells after yellow fever vaccination. TCRdb used MiXCR to reprocess the 5' RACE reads, holding one entry per CDR3 protein. The sample includes a few hundred thousand distinct CDR3 sequences, approximately 3.9% seen only once; the top ten take approximately 24%. This specimen consisted of PBMCs, obtained 5 days after the yellow fever booster vaccination. The receptors here all came from a man between 18 and 35 years old who received the YFV17D yellow fever vaccine. CDR3s include the opening cysteine and the closing phenylalanine or tryptophan. Each record gives: V gene, clone size, D gene, J gene, CDR3 protein, CDR3 DNA. The D gene is left open where the match is weak. The listing skips clone size in some rows; elsewhere it reads once, few, many or a size class.

TRBV6-2/TRBV6-3	few	.	TRBJ2-5	CASSTRGTQYF	TGTGCCAGCTCCACACGAGGGACCCAGTACTTC
TRBV7-9	few	TRBD2	TRBJ2-2	CASSQAGANTGELFF	TGTGCCAGCAGCCAAGCGGGGGCGAACACCGGGGAGCTGTTTTTT
TRBV6-5	.	.	TRBJ1-2	CASSYLGAYGYTF	TGTGCCAGCAGTTACTTGGGAGCCTATGGCTACACCTTC
TRBV6-1	many	.	TRBJ1-1	CASSVTANTEAFF	TGTGCCAGCAGTGTAACCGCGAACACTGAAGCTTTCTTT
TRBV6-6	many	TRBD2	TRBJ2-2	CASSRRFPPSGGVPGELFF	TGTGCCAGCAGCCGAAGGTTCCCTCCTAGCGGGGGGGTGCCCGGGGAGCTGTTTTTT
TRBV4-3	many	TRBD2	TRBJ2-5	CASSRGLAGGGETQYF	TGCGCCAGCAGCCGGGGACTAGCGGGGGGCGGAGAGACCCAGTACTTC
TRBV5-1	many	TRBD2	TRBJ2-5	CASSLDERGGGETQYF	TGCGCCAGCAGCTTGGATGAGCGGGGGGGCGGAGAGACCCAGTACTTC
TRBV4-1	.	.	TRBJ1-2	CASSQTTDGPGVYGYTF	TGCGCCAGCAGCCAAACAACCGATGGACCGGGAGTCTATGGCTACACCTTC
TRBV5-1	few	.	TRBJ1-1	CASSLVVGVNTEAFF	TGCGCCAGCAGCTTGGTAGTAGGGGTGAACACTGAAGCTTTCTTT
TRBV18	few	.	TRBJ2-1	CASSPSEEGEQFF	TGTGCCAGCTCACCAAGTGAGGAGGGTGAGCAGTTCTTC
TRBV20-1	many	TRBD1	TRBJ1-2	CSAEDRDPTF	TGCAGTGCGGAAGACAGGGACCCAACCTTC